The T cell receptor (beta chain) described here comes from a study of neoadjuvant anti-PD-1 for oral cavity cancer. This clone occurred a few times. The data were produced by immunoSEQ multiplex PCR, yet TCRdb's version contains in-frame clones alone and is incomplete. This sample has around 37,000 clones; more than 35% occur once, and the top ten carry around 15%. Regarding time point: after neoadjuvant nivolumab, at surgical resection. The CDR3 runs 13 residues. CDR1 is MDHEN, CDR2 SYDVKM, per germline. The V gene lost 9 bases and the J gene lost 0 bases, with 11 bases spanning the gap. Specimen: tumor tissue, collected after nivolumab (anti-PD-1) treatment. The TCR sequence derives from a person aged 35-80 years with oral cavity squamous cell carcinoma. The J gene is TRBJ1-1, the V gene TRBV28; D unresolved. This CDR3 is CASRVGMNTEAFF. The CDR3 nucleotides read TGTGCCAGTCGAGTTGGCATGAACACTGAAGCTTTCTTT.